Each of the 12 T cell receptor beta chains below was sequenced from the same sample in a study of blood T cell repertoires in COVID-19. Here immunoSEQ multiplex PCR was the method, and the copy in TCRdb shows in-frame clones only, minus some. The sample shows about 200,000 clones, approximately 80% of them seen only once. Sequenced: peripheral blood. The receptors originated from a man aged 40-55 years with acute or convalescent COVID-19.

V usage is TRBV19 and J usage is TRBJ2-1; D unclear. The germline V gene encodes CDR1 LNHDA and CDR2 SQIVND (reference sequence). V gave up 11 bases and J gave up 0 bases, with 11 bases separating them. The CDR3 is 13 residues long. CDR3 in DNA: TGTGCCCTGGCATTCTCCTCCTACAATGAGCAGTTCTTC. This translates into CALAFSSYNEQFF.

For the CDR3, the DNA is TGTGCCAGCAGCTGGCGGCCCTACCCGGGCTCCTATAATTCACCCCTCCACTTT. Translating it yields CASSWRPYPGSYNSPLHF. The rearrangement uses TRBV11-3 and TRBJ1-6; D gene ambiguous. CDR1 and CDR2 from the germline V gene are SGHNT and YENEEA. The CDR3 extends over 18 amino acids. V gave up 4 bases and J gave up 0 bases, with 16 bases separating them.

The chain is built from TRBV7-2 and TRBJ2-5, with D possibly matching TRBD2 (6 bases). CDR3 length: 14 residues. V was shortened by 2 bases and J by 4 bases, with 11 bases between the two germline ends. Germline V gene lookup returns CDR1 SGHTA and CDR2 FQGNSA. CDR3 region: CASSLMSGRETQYF. CDR3 coding DNA: TGTGCCAGCAGCTTAATGTCCGGGAGAGAGACCCAGTACTTC.

This sequence joins TRBV4-3 and TRBJ1-4; no definite D call. The V gene's germline CDR1 is LGHNA and CDR2 YSLEER. This CDR3 region has 14 residues. The V gene lost 1 base and the J gene lost 8 bases, with 11 bases spanning the gap. The CDR3 DNA reads as TGCGCCAGCAGCCAAGGGAACTCCGGGGAAAAACTGTTTTTT. It encodes CASSQGNSGEKLFF.

V and J are TRBV7-2 and TRBJ1-2; possible D gene TRBD1, 5 bases. The CDR3 loop spans 14 amino acids. Germline CDR1 SGHTA, CDR2 FQGNSA. Deletions cut 0 bases from V and 8 bases from J, with 13 bases between. The CDR3 is CASSLAPTEQGYTF. DNA of the CDR3: TGTGCCAGCAGCTTAGCACCGACAGAACAGGGCTACACCTTC.

This clone has more than one count but fewer than ten. This chain uses TRBV7-9 with TRBJ1-3, with 7 bases matching TRBD1. J gave up 4 bases and V 5 bases, and 17 bases lay outside the gene matches. CDR1 and CDR2 (germline): SEHNR, FQNEAQ (reference sequence). The CDR3 covers 18 residues. CDR3 bases: TGTGCCAGCAGCGTATCCGGGACAGACGTCTTTACCGGAAACACCATATATTTT. Its translation is CASSVSGTDVFTGNTIYF. Looking up the rest from reference TRBV7-9 and TRBJ1-3 gives the full variable domain: DTGVSQNPRHKITKRGQNVTFRCDPISEHNRLYWYRQTLGQGPEFLTYFQNEAQLEKSRLLSDRFSAERPKGSFSTLEIQRTEQGDSAMYLCASSVSGTDVFTGNTIYFGEGSWLTVV.

This CDR3 is CASSLTGGPGRGYTF. CDR3 nucleotide sequence: TGTGCCAGCAGCCTCACGGGGGGGCCAGGCAGGGGCTACACCTTC. The rearrangement joins TRBV6-5 to TRBJ1-2, with D possibly TRBD1 on 6 matching bases. CDR1 is MNHEY, CDR2 SVGAGI, per germline. Deletions cut 6 bases from V and 8 bases from J, with 22 bases between. CDR3 length: 15 residues.

The genes are TRBV4-2 and TRBJ2-7; the D gene is possibly TRBD2 (7 bases). Trimming removed 0 bases at V and 2 bases at J, with 11 bases between. The CDR3 extends over 15 amino acids. Germline CDR1 is LGHNA and CDR2 is YNFKEQ. The CDR3 protein is CASSQDRGGTYEQYF. CDR3 bases: TGTGCCAGCAGCCAAGATAGGGGGGGGACCTACGAGCAGTACTTC.

The DNA for the CDR3 is TGCGCCAGCAGGGAACAGGGGTCAGATACGCAGTATTTT. This translates into CASREQGSDTQYF. V gene TRBV5-1 combines with J gene TRBJ2-3; 7 nucleotides align to TRBD1. Germline-derived CDR1 and CDR2 are SGHRS and YFSETQ. The CDR3 extends over 13 amino acids. J gave up 4 bases and V 5 bases, and 4 bases lay outside the gene matches.

J is TRBJ1-2 and V is TRBV12-3 or TRBV12-4; perhaps TRBD1 as D (6 bases). The CDR3 extends over 13 amino acids. Trimming left V 3 bases short and J 10 bases short, with 15 bases between. The CDR3 DNA reads TGTGCCAGCAGTTTCTCGGCAGGGGTTGACTACACCTTC. Protein sequence: CASSFSAGVDYTF.

V usage is TRBV18 and J usage is TRBJ1-6; 7 nucleotides match TRBD1. V lost 4 bases to trimming and J lost 9 bases; unmatched junction nucleotides: 12. This CDR3 comprises 16 residues. Germline V gene sequence: CDR1 KGHSH, CDR2 LQKENI. The CDR3 region has the DNA TGTGCCAGCTCACGCAGACGGGTACAGGGGAGTTCACCCCTCCACTTT. Its protein is CASSRRRVQGSSPLHF.

V usage is TRBV7-2 and J usage is TRBJ1-5; 8 bases fit TRBD1. The CDR3 totals 16 residues. V gave up 4 bases and J gave up 5 bases; unmatched junction bases: 10. The germline V gene has CDR1 SGHTA and CDR2 FQGNSA. CDR3 sequence (DNA): TGTGCCAGCAGCTCAAACGGACAGGGCATCTATCAGCCCCAGCATTTT. Translating gives CASSSNGQGIYQPQHF.